This paragraph covers one T cell receptor (beta chain) sequence. The sample comes from a study of blood T cells in healthy people across ages. Together with a sample-barcoded 5' primer, a J-beta primer mix was included in a second PCR lasting about 6 to 11 cycles. In TCRdb, the 5' RACE reads were re-called with MiXCR into one record per CDR3 protein. The profile shows around 990,000 distinct CDR3 sequences, under 30% of them singletons. Trimming pared 0 bases from V and 8 bases from J, leaving 11 bases between. The CDR3 runs 14 residues. CDR1 and CDR2 (germline): LGHDT, YNNKEL (reference sequence). Healthy individuals of Caucasian origin from Russia, aged roughly 6 to 100, served as donors. Each donor's blood draw was 8.5 to 10 milliliters of peripheral blood. The same data also went into a second study, on T cells of mothers and their children. That work contributes: Compared with unrelated pairs, related mother-child pairs had slightly higher, non-significant overlap.

The sequencing sample was made of blood. The chain links TRBV3-1 to TRBJ2-1; D gene ambiguous. The sequence was collected from a girl aged 2 to 10 in good health. The CDR3 loop is CASSQDGPSDEQFF. Here the CDR3 DNA reads TGTGCCAGCAGCCAAGATGGGCCCTCGGATGAGCAGTTCTTC.